This TCR beta chain was profiled in a study of T cells in Graves' hyperthyroidism and ophthalmopathy. Study observations and caveats: By a 13 V-J model, ophthalmopathy was set apart from stable hyperthyroidism. Blood shared most expanded thyroid clonotypes above 0.001.

Germline V gene data show CDR1 as SQVTM and CDR2 as ANQGSEA. Trimming took 0 bases from V and 11 from J; bases not matched to a gene: 9. CDR3 length: 13 amino acids. Lactation, pregnancy, other autoimmune disease or uncontrolled infection led to exclusion of patients. Clinical symptoms, serum thyroxine, TRAb, thyroid ultrasound and orbital computed tomography established diagnosis. Using RNA transcripts as the source, TCR beta CDR3 regions were amplified. HTBI primers were employed in a first-round RT-PCR of the TCR CDR3. MiXCR, applied by TCRdb to the multiplex PCR reads, yields one record per CDR3 protein. The sample records hundreds of thousands of distinct CDR3 sequences, about 15% being singletons. This clonotype was found a few times. The target antigen is unknown.

The chain has TRBV29-1 and TRBJ1-1; 7 nucleotides match TRBD1. The origin of this receptor is a woman aged 35 to 49 with Graves' ophthalmopathy. The sample was blood. The CDR3 spells CSVEEQQGRWAFF. The CDR3 coding sequence is TGCAGCGTTGAAGAACAACAGGGGCGCTGGGCTTTCTTT. Variable domain in full (rest from reference TRBV29-1 and TRBJ1-1): SAVISQKPSRDICQRGTSLTIQCQVDSQVTMMFWYRQQPGQSLTLIATANQGSEATYESGFVIDKFPISRPNLTFSTLTVSNMSPEDSSIYLCSVEEQQGRWAFFGQGTRLTVV.